This T cell receptor (beta chain) comes out of a study of blood T cell repertoires in COVID-19. V lost 2 bases, J lost 7 bases, and 10 bases stayed unmatched. Germline lookup yields CDR1 LNHDA and CDR2 SQIVND (reference sequence). This CDR3 has 16 amino acids. Using immunoSEQ multiplex PCR, the repertoire was profiled, and TCRdb retains in-frame clones only, with some absent. The sample lists 95,000 to 150,000 clones, around 64% occurring once. Sequences were obtained from peripheral blood. This TCR was recovered from a human donor with acute or convalescent COVID-19. The donor label of this sample is uncertain. This rearrangement joins TRBV19 to TRBJ2-1; 8 bases agree with TRBD1. The CDR3 sequence is CASSIKLGTGFNEQFF. The DNA of the CDR3 is TGTGCCAGTAGTATAAAACTCGGGACAGGATTTAATGAGCAGTTCTTC. Together with reference TRBV19 and TRBJ2-1, the CDR3 gives the full variable domain: DGGITQSPKYLFRKEGQNVTLSCEQNLNHDAMYWYRQDPGQGLRLIYYSQIVNDFQKGDIAEGYSVSREKKESFPLTVTSAQKNPTAFYLCASSIKLGTGFNEQFFGPGTRLTVL.